This TCR beta chain was observed in a study of blood T cell repertoires in COVID-19 (dated by TCRdb to 2018 to 2021). General notes on the study: Samples covering the acute and convalescent phases of COVID-19 were provided by collaborators in the United States, Italy and Spain. Samples were obtained from the ongoing ImmuneRACE study (first 160 participants) and from about 1,300 subjects provided by 6 global collaborators. The material from the prospective study consisted of cDNA or gDNA derived from T cells, B-cell-depleted T cells, or PBMCs. Subjects who had been exposed to COVID-19, were actively infected with it, or had recovered from it provided the deeply sampled blood TCRbeta repertoires that made up the dataset. Where HLA class I and class II types were available, the types were taken from metadata supplied by the sample provider, not from assay-based typing. The sample metadata nearly always contained a de-identified subject ID, COVID-19 status, age in years and sex. A freely available public database, intended as a resource for researchers studying the immune response to SARS-CoV-2, is where the repertoires were released. The investigation overall reported the following: Clinical and demographic metadata were provided uncurated, with the amount varying by source and participant.

Note on this clone: This clone's antigen is unknown. No much larger clone exists at a distance of one base, and base qualities are not known.

TCRbeta CDR3 regions were amplified from genomic DNA using the immunoSEQ Assay, a bias-controlled multiplex PCR. The original methods were these. The number of nucleated cells in each sample was estimated by amplification of reference gene primers within the assay. To quantify the absolute abundance of each unique TCRbeta CDR3 rearrangement, sequence reads were collapsed and filtered. For each sample, productive Simpson clonality was calculated as the square root of Simpson's diversity index across productive rearrangements. The table comes from immuneACCESS by way of TCRdb, which keeps in-frame sequences with V and J called. Part of the clones is missing from these tables; in studies checked, under half for an unresolved V gene and the rest for unknown reasons. V, J and clone size derive from that table, while D and trimming were established from the DNA sequence. The sample table contains hundreds of thousands of clones; only one count was recorded for about nine tenths of them. 15% to 19% of the sample lies in the top ten.

Participants in the prospective study were enrolled through a virtual design, were aged roughly 18 to 100 years, and lived in approximately 24 United States geographic areas. To assign participants to cohorts, the prospective study relied on clinical history that participants themselves reported in a screening survey and a study questionnaire. Recovered participants in ImmuneRACE Cohort 3 were defined by two consecutive negative NP/OP PCR tests, clearance by a healthcare professional, or resolution of symptoms. In the prospective study, whole blood, serum and a nasopharyngeal or oropharyngeal swab were collected from each participant by mobile phlebotomists. Over a roughly 2-month period, participants in the prospective study had the option of providing additional blood draws and questionnaires. Before DNA extraction, prospective study blood samples were shipped either frozen or at room temperature.

The sequenced sample consisted of PBMCs or T cells enriched from blood (not recorded which). This receptor was identified in a man between 18 and 29 years old who had recovered from COVID-19.

In nucleotides, the sequence is TGTGCCACCAGCAGAGATTATGGAGGGGCGGACACTGAAGCTTTCTTT. The translation is CATSRDYGGADTEAFF. The rearranged segments are TRBV15 and TRBJ1-1; the D gene is possibly TRBD1, with 5 bases matching. Between the V and J ends, shortened by 0 bases and 3 bases respectively, the junction contains 14 bases. The CDR3 measures 16 amino acids from cysteine to phenylalanine. Kept here is only the CDR3 DNA, which spans 48 bases and is read in frame from base 1. For CDR1 and CDR2, the germline V gene (reference sequence) lists LNHNV and YYDKDF.